This T cell receptor (beta chain) stems from a study of T-cell reconstitution after alpha-beta-depleted transplantation in children. Study-level points and caveats: Newly produced T cells mostly provided counts and TCRbeta diversity after one year, as hyperexpanded clones declined.

The CDR3 has 12 amino acids. Germline CDR1 reads SGHDT; CDR2 reads YYEEEE. V lost 3 bases and J lost 2, with 6 bases in between. Preparation of the TCRbeta library used unique molecular identifiers. Each CDR3 protein is one row after TCRdb ran MiXCR on the PCR reads. The sample lists more than 200,000 distinct CDR3 sequences, roughly 26% occurring once. Points on this clonotype: Its antigen remains unidentified.

The receptor's source is a girl aged 2 to 9 with Fanconi anemia, due to receive a stem cell transplant. This chain connects TRBV5-6 to TRBJ2-7; D uncertain. The specimen was PBMCs, collected before TCRalphabeta/CD19-depleted stem cell transplant. CDR3 residues: CASSSFPYEQYF. CDR3 nucleotides: TGTGCCAGCAGCTCCTTCCCCTACGAGCAGTACTTC.